This entry features one T cell receptor beta chain sequence. The data derive from a study of blood T cell repertoires in COVID-19. Study information: COVID-19 samples, acute and convalescent, were from the United States, Italy and Spain.

Cohorts were determined from participant-reported clinical history. The CDR3 runs to 15 residues. Unmatched junction bases numbered 7, after V lost 5 bases and J lost 3 bases. Per germline, CDR1 MNHEY and CDR2 SVGAGI. Original processing methods: Reference gene primer amplification gave estimated nucleated cell counts. TCRdb's copy holds only in-frame clones and misses some; the assay was immunoSEQ multiplex PCR. That table supplies the V and J calls and clone size; D and trimming were determined from the DNA. Of around 300,000 clones listed, 80% to 90% were seen once; the top ten hold over 2%. The sequence came from a woman under 30 who had recovered from COVID-19. The material sequenced was PBMCs or T cells enriched from blood (not recorded which). This sequence joins TRBV6-5 and TRBJ2-3; TRBD2 aligns across 8 bases. The CDR3 sequence: CASSRAGVWTDTQYF. The DNA for the CDR3 is TGTGCCAGCAGTAGAGCGGGGGTATGGACAGATACGCAGTATTTT.